One and the same sample provided the 18 T cell receptor beta chains below, sequenced in a study of blood T cells in healthy people across ages. Through a sample-barcoded 5' primer and a J-beta primer mix, a second PCR was run for roughly 6 to 11 cycles. MiXCR was run by TCRdb on the 5' RACE reads, yielding one entry per CDR3 protein. Altogether approximately 1,700,000 distinct CDR3 sequences are present, more than 35% being singletons, with the ten largest covering about 21%. The sequencing sample was made of blood. Receptor source: a human donor in good health.

The chain has TRBV20-1 and TRBJ2-3; D possibly corresponds to TRBD2 (6 bases). CDR3 length: 15 residues. Germline V gene sequence: CDR1 DFQATT, CDR2 SNEGSKA (reference sequence). V lost 3 bases, J lost 6 bases, and 19 bases lay in between. CDR3 region: CSASGWLAPADTQYF. The CDR3 region has the DNA TGCAGTGCTAGTGGATGGCTAGCGCCAGCGGATACGCAGTATTTT.

Comment on this clonotype: A much larger clone differs by one base, so this may be a read error. V is TRBV20-1 and J is TRBJ2-5; tentative D call: TRBD1 (6 bases). V was cut by 1 base and J by 2 bases, with 8 bases left in between. Germline-derived CDR1 and CDR2 are DFQATT and SNEGSKA (reference sequence). The CDR3 length is 13 residues. In DNA form, the CDR3 reads TGCAGTGCTAGAGGGACAGAGCAAGAGACCCAGTACTTC. This gives the protein CSARGTEQETQYF.

This chain's CDR3 is CASSNQGSPTGELFF. DNA of the CDR3: TGTGCCAGCAGTAATCAGGGATCCCCCACCGGGGAGCTGTTTTTT. The rearrangement joins TRBV12-3 or TRBV12-4 to TRBJ2-2; a possible D gene is TRBD1 (5 bases). V lost 5 bases and J 4 bases, leaving 14 bases between the germline ends. The CDR3 is 15 residues long.

This clonotype was seen only once. V is TRBV25-1 and J is TRBJ1-4, with TRBD1 matching 7 bases. This CDR3 is built from 15 residues. V shed 7 bases, J shed 2 bases, and the junction held 7 bases outside the gene matches. Germline assignment: CDR1 MGHDK and CDR2 SYGVNS. The chain's CDR3 is CASNEGANTNEKLFF. The DNA for the CDR3 is TGTGCCAGCAACGAGGGGGCAAACACTAATGAAAAACTGTTTTTT.

This chain connects TRBV27 to TRBJ1-2; D is undetermined. V shed 0 bases and J shed 6 bases, with 8 bases lying between them. This CDR3 region has 13 residues. CDR1 and CDR2 (germline): MNHEY, SMNVEV (reference sequence). In nucleotides, the CDR3 is TGTGCCAGCAGTTTATCAGGGAGTAATGGCTACACCTTC. Its translation is CASSLSGSNGYTF.

V gene TRBV25-1 combines with J gene TRBJ2-3, with D possibly being TRBD1 (5 bases). Trimming took off 4 bases at V and 12 bases at J, with 11 bases between the two ends. The V gene's germline CDR1 is MGHDK and CDR2 SYGVNS. This CDR3 comprises 11 residues. CDR3 sequence: CASSVTGPQYF. The CDR3 DNA sequence: TGTGCCAGCAGTGTCACAGGACCCCAGTATTTT.

This clonotype was seen a few times. The V and J genes are TRBV7-9 and TRBJ2-7, with a tentative D call TRBD2 (6 bases). The length of the CDR3 is 15 residues. CDR1 SEHNR and CDR2 FQNEAQ come from the germline V gene (reference sequence). The ends were cut back, 7 bases at V and 5 bases at J, with 21 bases in the middle. DNA for the CDR3: TGTGCCAGCACCCTGGGCGGGGACCATTTAAACGAGCAGTACTTC. Translated: CASTLGGDHLNEQYF.

The V call is TRBV12-3 or TRBV12-4, the J call TRBJ2-3; 7 bases match TRBD2. The junction had 16 bases not matched to a gene; V was cut back by 6 bases and J by 4 bases. This CDR3 region has 17 residues. The CDR3 spells CASSLRSSGASADTQYF. The CDR3 nucleotides read TGTGCCAGCAGCCTGAGATCCAGCGGGGCTAGCGCAGATACGCAGTATTTT.

Of note for this clonotype: A read error may produce the germline difference seen at one junction end. V usage is TRBV11-3 and J usage is TRBJ2-1; the match to TRBD2 covers 11 bases. The length of the CDR3 is 16 residues. Germline V gene lookup returns CDR1 SGHNT and CDR2 YENEEA. The CDR3 spells CVSSLTSGGVSNEQFF. CDR3 bases: TGTGTCAGCAGCTTAACTAGCGGGGGAGTATCGAATGAGCAGTTCTTC.

This chain joins TRBV7-2 and TRBJ2-5; no firm D call. Per germline, CDR1 SGHTA and CDR2 FQGNSA. V gave up 5 bases and J gave up 5 bases, with 9 bases separating them. The CDR3 consists of 12 residues. The CDR3 reads CASSPSSETQYF. The CDR3 DNA follows: TGTGCCAGCAGCCCTAGTTCGGAGACCCAGTACTTC.

This clonotype appeared a few times. The rearrangement joins TRBV5-5 to TRBJ1-4; D gene uncertain. Trimming stripped 3 bases from V and 5 bases from J, with 20 bases between. Germline assignment: CDR1 SGHKS and CDR2 YYEKEE (reference sequence). CDR3 length equals 17 residues. The CDR3 region is CASSSPPEGEINEKLFF. As DNA, the CDR3 is TGTGCCAGCAGCTCCCCCCCGGAGGGTGAGATCAATGAAAAACTGTTTTTT.

CDR3 nucleotides: TGTGCCAGCAGTTTAACCTTTCAAATTAAATATAGCTACACCTTC. Translating it yields CASSLTFQIKYSYTF. This rearrangement joins TRBV12-3 or TRBV12-4 to TRBJ1-2; D is undetermined. V lost 2 bases to trimming and J lost 9 bases, with 19 bases between them. This CDR3 is 15 amino acids long.

The J gene is TRBJ2-3, the V gene TRBV5-5; maybe TRBD2 (5 bases). Trimming left V 7 bases short and J 11 bases short, with 17 bases between. Germline CDR1 is SGHKS and CDR2 is YYEKEE (reference sequence). The CDR3 runs 12 residues. CDR3 sequence: CASLPGGHMQYF. The CDR3 DNA reads TGTGCCAGCCTCCCGGGCGGGCATATGCAGTATTTT.

This clonotype turned up a few times. The rearrangement uses TRBV29-1 and TRBJ2-5, with D uncertain. In germline, CDR1 is SQVTM, CDR2 ANQGSEA. The CDR3 consists of 13 residues. Between the trimmed V and J ends, which lost 6 bases and 1 base, there was a span of 12 bases. CDR3 bases: TGCAGCGTCCGGGCCGTGATCCAAGAGACCCAGTACTTC. It translates to CSVRAVIQETQYF.

This clonotype was recorded once. This chain links TRBV12-3 or TRBV12-4 with TRBJ2-3, with TRBD1 matching 8 bases. V shed 6 bases, J shed 1 base, and the junction held 12 bases outside the gene matches. This CDR3 is 17 amino acids long. The CDR3 loop is CASSTTGGLRRTDTQYF. The DNA for the CDR3 is TGTGCCAGCAGCACTACAGGGGGGCTCAGACGCACAGATACGCAGTATTTT.

This chain uses TRBV2 with TRBJ2-4; TRBD1 is a possible D gene (5 bases). The germline V and J ends were trimmed by 4 bases and 0 bases, with 13 bases remaining between them. Germline CDR1 and CDR2: SNHLY and FYNNEI. There are 16 residues in the CDR3. This CDR3 reads CASSVGRALAKNIQYF. The CDR3 nucleotides are TGTGCCAGCAGTGTCGGCAGGGCACTAGCCAAAAACATTCAGTACTTC.

The rearrangement links TRBV3-1 to TRBJ2-5; D gene unclear. Per the germline V gene, CDR1 is LGHDT and CDR2 is YNNKEL (reference sequence). Trimming removed 5 bases at V and 4 bases at J, with 17 bases between. The CDR3 totals 15 residues. The CDR3: CASSYNVGGGETQYF. Here the CDR3 DNA reads TGTGCCAGCAGCTATAACGTGGGCGGCGGAGAGACCCAGTACTTC.

Notes on this clonotype: A clone one base away is much larger, so this may be a read error. The rearrangement links TRBV29-1 to TRBJ2-7, with unresolved D. The J call is in doubt because the DNA end fits TRBJ2-1 better. This CDR3 comprises 14 residues. Germline CDR1 is SQVTM and CDR2 is ANQGSEA. Here the CDR3 reads CSVETLESSYEQFF. CDR3 DNA sequence: TGCAGCGTTGAGACTCTAGAGAGCTCCTACGAGCAGTTCTTC.